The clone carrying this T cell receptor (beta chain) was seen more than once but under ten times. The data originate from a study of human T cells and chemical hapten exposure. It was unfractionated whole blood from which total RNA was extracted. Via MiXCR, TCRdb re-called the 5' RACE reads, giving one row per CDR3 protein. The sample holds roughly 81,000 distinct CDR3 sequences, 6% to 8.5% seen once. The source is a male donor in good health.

CDR3 loop: CSARWTGEVNEQFF. The CDR3 nucleotides are TGCAGTGCTAGGTGGACAGGGGAAGTCAATGAGCAGTTCTTC. The chain has TRBV20-1 and TRBJ2-1, with 9 nucleotides matching TRBD1. This CDR3 has 14 residues. Trimming at V came to 3 bases and at J to 6 bases, leaving 6 bases not matched to a gene. The germline V gene encodes CDR1 DFQATT and CDR2 SNEGSKA (reference sequence).